This TCR beta chain was identified during a study of blood T cell repertoires in COVID-19. The overall study: There were acute and convalescent COVID-19 samples, and they came from the United States, Italy and Spain.

Seattle patients were enrolled while actively infected and followed longitudinally. Per the original methods: Counts of nucleated cells, estimated from reference gene primer amplification, were obtained. Assay: immunoSEQ multiplex PCR; the TCRdb copy retains only in-frame clones and omits some. V and J calls and clone size come straight from that table; D and trimming were deduced from the DNA. This sample yields some 300,000 clones, of which 89% are seen a single time; 1.5% to 2% belongs to the top ten. The origin of this receptor is a woman in her 30s with COVID-19, enrolled during active disease. The material sequenced was peripheral blood.

In nucleotides, the CDR3 is TGTGCCAGCAGTTCTAGCGGGGGATCCTACGAGCAGTACTTC. As protein: CASSSSGGSYEQYF. V is TRBV4-2 and J is TRBJ2-7; 10 bases are shared with TRBD2. V dropped 6 bases and J dropped 1; count of bases not matched to a gene: 3. CDR1 and CDR2 from the germline V gene are LGHNA and YNFKEQ. The CDR3 runs to 14 residues.